This record covers a single TCR beta chain. The table lists this clone with a count of one. Its cognate antigen has yet to be identified. Base qualities are not recorded, but no much larger clone differs from it by a single base. This sample was taken from a study of cytomegalovirus exposure and HLA in healthy donors (dated by TCRdb to about 2017). The study in broad terms: According to an earlier analysis of a few hundred of the donors, about 179 million T cells yielded some 110 million unique TCR beta sequences and 276 Gb of sequence data. In an earlier analysis of 587 of the donors, high-throughput TCR beta sequencing was used to judge whether each TCR beta V gene segment behaved as functional or pseudogenic. Every repertoire in the discovery cohort had been generated on one and the same sequencing platform. Among some 400 genotyped donors of the cohort, an average of approximately 220,000 unique TCR beta nucleotide sequences was sequenced per donor, of which 15% to 20% were non-productive. Genome-wide SNP genotypes for about 65% of the 666 donors were used in a later genetic analysis, which treated that subset as a discovery cohort. The study aimed to test whether cataloging public T cell receptors could reveal signatures of past pathogen exposure. A separate validation cohort of 100 to 150 different subjects was used in addition to the roughly 670-subject first cohort. The genetic ancestry cluster associated with self-reported Caucasian donors included 70% to 85% of the 398 genotyped donors. To predict cytomegalovirus infection status, the study brought together high-throughput TCR immunosequencing, statistical association of individual TCRs with disease status, and machine learning. A later analysis re-analyzed previously published TCR beta repertoires from 500 to 700 donors and added high-resolution HLA genotyping to study TCR occurrence patterns. The study used immunosequencing to profile the T cell repertoires of approximately 650 subjects and linked those repertoires to cytomegalovirus serostatus. Donor age, sex, ethnicity and CMV serostatus were collected together with the repertoire data. The number of donors typed differed by locus, with about 629-630 for A, B, C, DRB1 and DQB1, 522 for DQA1, 606 for DPA1, and some 450 for DPB1. The later analysis used no new phenotypic data to find candidate immune exposures, relying instead on TCR beta sequences and their occurrence across donors. Roughly 300 gigabases of sequencing data and tens of millions of unique TCR sequences were included in an early release covering about 700 HLA-typed donors. Five DR-DQ haplotypes were handled as single units for association and clustering because linkage in the cohort was strong. HLA typing covered class I and class II loci at four-digit resolution. What the research found in general, with its limitations: A further reported finding was that TCR beta sequences accurately predicted the HLA-A and HLA-B alleles for most subjects in the first cohort. The study gave a list of more than 150 TCR beta chains associated with cytomegalovirus. Compared with equally common non-associated chains, HLA-associated TCR beta chains in a later analysis were more clonally expanded and had lower generation probabilities. The presence/absence analyses assumed that sequencing depth was roughly uniform across donors, and that assumption may not be true. It was suggested by the authors that the approach could potentially be generalized to other disease states and immunological phenotypes. V-gene and J-gene trimming of TCR beta chains was associated with a missense DCLRE1C variant in a later genetic analysis, and the association was replicated in an independent cohort. In an earlier analysis of around 600 of the donors, most TCR beta V segments appeared in productive rearrangements about 87% or about 30% of the time, broadly matching IMGT annotations. In a later analysis, most CMV-associated TCR beta chains were found to appear HLA-restricted, with HLA associations seemingly driven largely by CMV exposure. Strong co-occurrence of HLA alleles, especially DR and DQ, made assigning TCR associations to individual alleles difficult. While some public TCRs were present in many individuals, most TCR sequences turned up only very rarely across donors. According to a later analysis, parvovirus B19, influenza, CMV and Epstein-Barr virus appeared linked to several top co-occurrence clusters. Around 16 rarely observed V segments, including chromosome 9 orphons, were excluded from the earlier analysis of several hundred of the donors because counts were too low. A few of the identified cytomegalovirus-associated TCR beta chains were confirmed in vitro to be specific for cytomegalovirus antigens. Correlated functional status among segregating V segments might reflect linkage disequilibrium, but an unknown experimental factor could not be ruled out. In a later genetic analysis, fewer N-insertions in productive TCRs were reported among donors in an Asian-associated ancestry cluster than the roughly 710-donor mean. The classifier was reported to diagnose cytomegalovirus status with high specificity and sensitivity in both the original and validation cohorts. The 87-base-pair reads could not distinguish some IMGT-functional V segments, including TRBV6-2 and TRBV6-3, so those segments were excluded. This cohort had only TCR beta chains sequenced, and the lack of alpha or paired-chain data limited which features could be detected. In a later analysis, some 18,000 TCR beta sequences were associated with specific HLA alleles at a false discovery rate of 0.05. Because some donors lacked HLA typing at each locus, the association tests relied only on the typed subset. Immune exposure information for the cohort was limited to CMV serostatus. According to a later analysis, TCR association rates differed among HLA loci, with DRB1 alleles showing the most associated TCRs and HLA-C alleles showing the fewest. The sequencing pipeline was judged likely to have produced a cluster of highly shared sequence variants as a technical artifact.

The cohort was made up of about 610 healthy bone marrow donors. Cohort members were all nominally healthy when sampled, although unrecorded immune exposures were likely present. The donor was CMV seronegative and was included in the group of 352 seronegative cohort members. A peripheral blood sample was provided by each donor, and peripheral blood mononuclear cells were used for TCR beta sequencing. The Qiagen DNeasy Blood Extraction Kit was used to extract genomic DNA from the blood cell samples. Library method: the immunoSEQ multiplex PCR assay. The multiplex PCR relied on a mix of 60 forward primers for TCR Vbeta segments and 13 reverse primers for TCR Jbeta segments. A multiplex PCR assay on genomic DNA amplified the CDR3 region of rearranged TCR beta genes. Amplified TCR beta libraries were sequenced as 87-base-pair reads on the Illumina HiSeq System. For the original study's pipeline: Across the 500 to 750 repertoires, a later analysis counted some 80 million unique TCR beta chains, 8.5 million to 12 million of which were shared by at least two donors. To remove PCR and sequencing errors, raw reads were error-corrected and collapsed into unique sequences using a nearest-neighbor algorithm that merged closely related sequences. CDR3 sequences were aligned to IMGT reference sequences to assign V, D and J gene segments. For a sequence to be retained, a match of at least six nucleotides to both a V gene segment and a J gene segment was required. A rearrangement was called productive if the CDR3 had no stop codons and remained in frame with V and J, and every other rearrangement was called non-productive. CDR3 was defined according to IMGT convention as the region running from the second conserved V-encoded cysteine to the conserved J-encoded phenylalanine. The earlier analysis of 587 of the donors excluded sequences that lacked an unambiguous match to a single V gene segment. An earlier analysis of a few hundred of the donors called V segments functional above 56.7% productive rearrangements and segregating when the between-donor standard deviation exceeded 5%. A statistical classification framework was built to diagnose cytomegalovirus status from the catalog of TCR beta chain sequences. V and J gene assignment, in a later analysis, came from comparing TCR nucleotide sequences with IMGT/GENE-DB human TR gene sequences. Using the TCRdist pipeline, a later analysis assigned CDR3 sequences along with most-parsimonious VDJ recombination scenarios. A later analysis defined each TCR beta chain by its CDR3 amino acid sequence plus V-gene family, and excluded reads lacking a unique V-gene family. In a later analysis, approximately 640 highly shared, low-generation-probability nucleotide sequences were removed to address suspected cross-contamination and a sequencing artifact. A later analysis calculated a clonal expansion index for each public chain from normalized within-repertoire ranks of inferred template counts. In a later analysis, generation probabilities were computed using a VDJ recombination model fitted to out-of-frame rearrangements, and the results were checked against IGoR. A later analysis scored TCR-TCR, TCR-HLA and TCR-CMV co-occurrence with hypergeometric tests, applying a repertoire-size bias correction to TCR pairs. A later analysis estimated false discovery rates by permuting HLA or CMV assignments 20 times. In a later analysis, co-occurring TCRs were grouped using DBSCAN, with TCRdist sequence similarity added in when clustering inside HLA-allele-positive subsets. For co-occurrence clustering, repertoires with fewer than 30,000 or more than 120,000 public chains were excluded, along with five repertoires with anomalous nucleotide sharing. TCRdb provides this immuneACCESS table in a form limited to in-frame rearrangements. Some clones are lacking; in checked studies, under half of them reflect an unresolved V gene, and why the rest are absent is not known. V and J calls and clone size are those listed in that table; D and trimming were worked out from the DNA. Here the sample has under 200,000 clones; 82% occur a single time. The top ten clonotypes cover roughly 1.5% of the sample.

Here V drops 4 bases and J drops 2 bases, and the junction holds 11 bases not matched to any gene. For CDR1 and CDR2, the germline V gene (reference sequence) lists SGHNT and YYREEE. The CDR3, from cysteine to phenylalanine, totals 16 residues. Only CDR3 DNA remains: 48 bases, in frame from the first base. This TCR came from a male donor in good health and CMV-seronegative. Rearrangement joined TRBV5-4 to TRBJ1-2; TRBD1 lines up with 7 middle nucleotides. Specimen: PBMCs. The bases are TGTGCCAGCAGCCTGGGCCTACAGGGGTCCAACTATGGCTACACCTTC. Protein translation: CASSLGLQGSNYGYTF.